Listed here are 28 T cell receptor beta chains from one sample, sequenced in a study of T-cell memory formation after mild COVID-19. TCRdb re-called the 5' RACE reads with MiXCR, one entry per CDR3 protein. The sample includes over 350,000 distinct CDR3 sequences, about 24% of them seen just once. Sequenced input: PBMCs or a T cell subset sorted from them (not recorded which). Receptors originate from an adult woman who had mild COVID-19 (a few samples of this study predate the infection). Cell type and time point are not known.

This chain uses TRBV7-8 with TRBJ1-2; D not resolved. CDR1 is SGHVS and CDR2 is FQNEAQ in the germline V gene. V lost 5 bases and J 4 bases, leaving 14 bases between the germline ends. This CDR3 spans 14 amino acids. The CDR3 sequence is CASSHTEMGYGYTF. In DNA, the CDR3 is TGTGCCAGCAGCCACACTGAAATGGGCTATGGCTACACCTTC. The entire variable domain, with the rest obtained from reference TRBV7-8 and TRBJ1-2, is as follows: GAGVSQSPRYKVAKRGQDVALRCDPISGHVSLFWYQQALGQGPEFLTYFQNEAQLDKSGLPSDRFFAERPEGSVSTLKIQRTQQEDSAVYLCASSHTEMGYGYTFGSGTRLTVV.

This chain connects TRBV7-9 to TRBJ2-2; the match to TRBD2 covers 13 bases. This CDR3 comprises 20 residues. CDR1 and CDR2 from the germline V gene are SEHNR and FQNEAQ (reference sequence). J gave up 4 bases and V 5 bases, and 16 bases lay outside the gene matches. The chain's CDR3 is CASSPGTRTSGGPLTGELFF. CDR3 DNA sequence: TGTGCCAGCAGCCCCGGAACCCGGACTAGCGGGGGACCCCTCACCGGGGAGCTGTTTTTT. Together with reference TRBV7-9 and TRBJ2-2, the CDR3 gives the full variable domain: DTGVSQNPRHKITKRGQNVTFRCDPISEHNRLYWYRQTLGQGPEFLTYFQNEAQLEKSRLLSDRFSAERPKGSFSTLEIQRTEQGDSAMYLCASSPGTRTSGGPLTGELFFGEGSRLTVL.

The chain is built from TRBV3-1 and TRBJ1-5; no clear D. The V end was cut by 1 base, the J end by 1 base, with 8 bases between. The CDR3 is 15 residues long. From germline, CDR1 is LGHDT and CDR2 YNNKEL (reference sequence). The CDR3 loop reads CASSQGVRSNQPQHF. The CDR3 region has the DNA TGTGCCAGCAGCCAAGGAGTGAGAAGCAATCAGCCCCAGCATTTT.

J is TRBJ1-2 and V is TRBV5-6; 9 bases map to TRBD1. The CDR3 runs to 15 residues. J was trimmed by 5 bases and V by 4 bases; bases with no gene match: 9. Germline V CDR1 and CDR2: SGHDT, YYEEEE. The CDR3 bases are TGTGCCAGCAGCCTTGACGGACAGGGGATTTATGGCTACACCTTC. Amino acids: CASSLDGQGIYGYTF.

The V gene is TRBV6-5, the J gene TRBJ1-1; weak D call: TRBD1 (6 bases). Looked up from germline, CDR1 is MNHEY and CDR2 is SVGAGI. Trimming removed 5 bases at V and 4 bases at J, with 17 bases between. The CDR3 has 15 residues. The CDR3 sequence is CASSPEQGRGTEAFF. CDR3 bases: TGTGCCAGCAGTCCTGAACAGGGAAGGGGCACTGAAGCTTTCTTT.

The chain has TRBV12-3 or TRBV12-4 and TRBJ2-7; no firm D call. V was cut by 6 bases and J by 6 bases, with 18 bases left in between. The CDR3 sequence is 14 residues long. CDR3 in DNA: TGTGCCAGCAGCCAAACTCAATGGCGTGTCGAGCAGTACTTC. Protein: CASSQTQWRVEQYF.

This clonotype turned up a few times. The CDR3: CASSHSGRSSYNEQFF. Written as DNA, the CDR3 is TGTGCCAGCAGCCACAGCGGGAGAAGCTCCTACAATGAGCAGTTCTTC. This chain links TRBV12-3 or TRBV12-4 with TRBJ2-1; 8 positions agree with TRBD2. The trim removed 6 bases at V and 0 bases at J, leaving 7 bases unmatched. CDR3 length equals 16 residues.

V and J are TRBV12-3 or TRBV12-4 and TRBJ2-1, with 10 bases matching TRBD2. The CDR3 runs 16 residues. Trimming removed 6 bases from V and 3 bases from J; junction bases left unmatched: 8. The CDR3 sequence is CASSVPSGGIYNEQFF. DNA for the CDR3: TGTGCCAGCAGCGTGCCTAGCGGGGGAATCTACAATGAGCAGTTCTTC.

Only a few counts were recorded for this clonotype. The rearrangement links TRBV5-8 to TRBJ2-7; 9 nucleotides align to TRBD2. Trimming took 4 bases from V and 7 from J; bases not matched to a gene: 12. The germline V gene encodes CDR1 SGHTS and CDR2 YDEGEE. The CDR3 length is 15 residues. The CDR3 sequence: CASSAEVGLAWEQYF. The CDR3 DNA is TGTGCCAGCAGCGCGGAGGTAGGACTAGCGTGGGAGCAGTACTTC.

This clonotype appeared a few times. The rearrangement joins TRBV30 to TRBJ1-1; D is perhaps TRBD1 (5 bases). The CDR3 spans 14 residues. V shed 3 bases and J shed 5 bases, with 16 bases lying between them. Looked up from germline, CDR1 is GTSNPN and CDR2 is SVGIG (reference sequence). CDR3 nucleotide sequence: TGTGCCTGGAGGTCCGGGGGTGGGAGAACTGAAGCTTTCTTT. This gives the protein CAWRSGGGRTEAFF.

The V call is TRBV29-1, the J call TRBJ2-1; 8 bases align to TRBD1. Germline loops: CDR1 SQVTM, CDR2 ANQGSEA. The CDR3 totals 14 residues. Trimming at V came to 4 bases and at J to 3 bases, leaving 5 bases not matched to a gene. DNA of the CDR3: TGCAGCGTTGCTGCGACAGGGGTCTACAATGAGCAGTTCTTC. Protein sequence: CSVAATGVYNEQFF.

This clonotype was seen a handful of times. The chain has TRBV6-1 and TRBJ2-1; 8 positions agree with TRBD1. Germline trimming cut 7 bases from V and 7 bases from J; bases unmatched to any gene: 9. Per germline, CDR1 MNHNS and CDR2 SASEGT. The CDR3 loop spans 14 amino acids. CDR3 residues: CASNRDRSSNEQFF. For the CDR3, the DNA is TGTGCCAGCAACCGGGACAGGTCCTCGAATGAGCAGTTCTTC.

This clonotype showed up just a few times. The chain couples TRBV19 to TRBJ2-1; 7 bases are shared with TRBD2. The CDR3 sequence is 13 residues long. CDR1 is LNHDA and CDR2 is SQIVND in the germline V gene (reference sequence). The junction had 4 bases not matched to a gene; V was cut back by 3 bases and J by 8 bases. The CDR3 reads CASSIRLAHEQFF. As DNA, the CDR3 is TGTGCCAGTAGTATTAGACTAGCCCATGAGCAGTTCTTC.

The sample holds a few counts of this clonotype. The J gene is TRBJ2-1, the V gene TRBV20-1; TRBD2 matches 14 bases. V shed 6 bases, J shed 5 bases, and the junction held 12 bases outside the gene matches. Germline V gives CDR1 DFQATT, CDR2 SNEGSKA (reference sequence). The CDR3 totals 17 residues. The CDR3, as DNA: TGCAGTGCCCAAGGCCCCGGGACTAGCGGGGGCAACAATGAGCAGTTCTTC. It translates to CSAQGPGTSGGNNEQFF.

This clonotype was detected only once. An end of the junction differs from the germline gene, which may be a read error. Written as DNA, the CDR3 is TGTGCCAGTAGCTCTACAGGGCACACTGAAGCTTTCTTT. Its translation is CASSSTGHTEAFF. The V call is TRBV13, the J call TRBJ1-1; tentative D call: TRBD1 (6 bases). CDR1 and CDR2 (germline): PRHDT, FYEKMQ (reference sequence). CDR3 size: 13 residues.

This rearrangement joins TRBV4-3 to TRBJ2-3; D tentatively fits TRBD1 or TRBD2 (5 bases each). V was trimmed by 0 bases and J by 2 bases, leaving 15 bases between them. Looked up from germline, CDR1 is LGHNA and CDR2 is YSLEER. This CDR3 comprises 17 residues. In DNA form, the CDR3 reads TGCGCCAGCAGCCAAGATCATGTTGGGGACCCCACAGATACGCAGTATTTT. This translates into CASSQDHVGDPTDTQYF.

The table lists this clonotype with a few counts. The V gene is TRBV20-1, the J gene TRBJ2-1; weak D call: TRBD2 (6 bases). In germline, CDR1 is DFQATT, CDR2 SNEGSKA (reference sequence). The CDR3 length is 13 residues. V shed 6 bases and J shed 8 bases, with 17 bases lying between them. CDR3 bases: TGCAGTGCGGCGTCGGAGGGATCGGATGAGCAGTTCTTC. It translates to CSAASEGSDEQFF.

This clonotype was seen a handful of times. The J gene is TRBJ2-5, the V gene TRBV28; TRBD1 or TRBD2 may be the D gene (6 bases each). The V end lost 5 bases, the J end lost 0 bases, and 13 bases lay between the germline ends. The CDR3 length is 15 residues. CDR1 is MDHEN and CDR2 is SYDVKM in the germline V gene. CDR3 bases: TGTGCCAGCAGTCCGCAGGGGAGGTACCAAGAGACCCAGTACTTC. Translation: CASSPQGRYQETQYF.

The rearrangement uses TRBV20-1 and TRBJ2-1; 8 nucleotides line up with TRBD2. The germline V gene encodes CDR1 DFQATT and CDR2 SNEGSKA (reference sequence). The CDR3 spans 14 residues. J was trimmed by 7 bases and V by 7 bases; bases with no gene match: 12. CDR3 region: CSVTRGASRNEQFF. CDR3 sequence (DNA): TGCAGTGTCACGCGGGGGGCGAGTCGGAATGAGCAGTTCTTC.

This clonotype appeared many times. The chain is built from TRBV20-1 and TRBJ2-3; 8 positions match TRBD2. The germline CDR1 and CDR2 sequences are DFQATT and SNEGSKA (reference sequence). Germline trimming cut 0 bases from V and 7 bases from J; bases unmatched to any gene: 12. CDR3 length: 16 residues. The CDR3 loop is CSARDQLSGSKYTQYF. The DNA of the CDR3 is TGCAGTGCTAGAGATCAGTTGAGCGGGAGTAAATATACGCAGTATTTT.

This clonotype was seen a handful of times. The chain is built from TRBV15 and TRBJ2-5; 7 bases agree with TRBD2. The CDR3 runs 13 residues. The V and J ends lost 8 bases and 2 bases, in that order; junction bases with no gene match: 5. Germline loops: CDR1 LNHNV, CDR2 YYDKDF (reference sequence). The CDR3 DNA reads TGTGCCACCTCTCCGGGACTACAAGAGACCCAGTACTTC. Encoded protein: CATSPGLQETQYF. Full variable domain (missing parts from reference TRBV15 and TRBJ2-5): DAMVIQNPRYQVTQFGKPVTLSCSQTLNHNVMYWYQQKSSQAPKLLFHYYDKDFNNEADTPDNFQSRRPNTSFCFLDIRSPGLGDTAMYLCATSPGLQETQYFGPGTRLLVL.

This clonotype was detected a few times. The chain has TRBV14 and TRBJ2-2; possibly TRBD1 for D (5 bases). Trimming pared 6 bases from V and 3 bases from J, leaving 8 bases between. Germline V gives CDR1 SGHDN, CDR2 FVKESK. CDR3 length: 13 residues. CDR3 DNA: TGTGCCAGCAGTCGACAGTACACCGGGGAGCTGTTTTTT. Protein: CASSRQYTGELFF.

The sample holds many counts of this clonotype. The chain is built from TRBV11-3 and TRBJ2-1; D unclear. V lost 4 bases and J lost 2, with 3 bases in between. The CDR3 totals 12 residues. Germline V gives CDR1 SGHNT, CDR2 YENEEA. This CDR3 is CASSSPYNEQFF. CDR3 nucleotides: TGTGCCAGCAGCTCCCCCTACAATGAGCAGTTCTTC.

CDR3 nucleotides: TGTGCCTGGAGTGGGGCAGTGAACACTGAAGCTTTCTTT. This codes for CAWSGAVNTEAFF. V usage is TRBV30 and J usage is TRBJ1-1; no clear D gene. There are 13 residues in the CDR3. V was trimmed by 1 base and J by 0 bases, leaving 6 bases between them. The germline CDR1 and CDR2 sequences are GTSNPN and SVGIG (reference sequence).

The rearrangement joins TRBV3-1 to TRBJ2-5, with 10 nucleotides matching TRBD2. The CDR3 loop spans 15 amino acids. After removal of 3 bases from V and 0 bases from J, the junction contained 1 base not matched to a gene. CDR1 LGHDT and CDR2 YNNKEL come from the germline V gene (reference sequence). The CDR3 DNA reads as TGTGCCAGCAGCCATAGCGGGAGGTACCAAGAGACCCAGTACTTC. Encoded protein: CASSHSGRYQETQYF.

V gene TRBV19 combines with J gene TRBJ2-7, with 9 bases matching TRBD1. J gave up 5 bases and V 8 bases, and 4 bases lay outside the gene matches. The germline V gene has CDR1 LNHDA and CDR2 SQIVND (reference sequence). This CDR3 spans 12 amino acids. CDR3 in amino acids: CASGQGFDEQYF. In DNA form, the CDR3 reads TGTGCCAGTGGACAGGGGTTCGACGAGCAGTACTTC.

This clonotype has a handful of counts. V and J are TRBV29-1 and TRBJ2-3; the match to TRBD1 covers 7 bases. This CDR3 is built from 13 residues. The ends lost 2 bases at V and 4 bases at J; junction bases unmatched: 3. The germline V gene encodes CDR1 SQVTM and CDR2 ANQGSEA. The CDR3 DNA is TGCAGCGTTGAAACACAGGGGTCAGATACGCAGTATTTT. This codes for CSVETQGSDTQYF.

This clonotype was seen only a few times. V and J are TRBV20-1 and TRBJ2-1; 14 bases align to TRBD2. Trimming cost V 6 bases and J 0 bases; bases outside gene matches: 10. CDR1 is DFQATT and CDR2 is SNEGSKA in the germline V gene (reference sequence). The CDR3 sequence is 18 residues long. The CDR3 region has the DNA TGCAGTGCAAGGGGACTAGCGGGAGTCAGGGGCTCCTACAATGAGCAGTTCTTC. The encoded protein is CSARGLAGVRGSYNEQFF.